This entry features one T cell receptor (beta chain) sequence. Its target is unknown. This sample is part of a study of T cell repertoires in cytomegalovirus infection. On the study more broadly: CMV infection plus the matching HLA type was flagged by public TCR beta signatures. Broader study findings: HLA-C-restricted, CMV-specific TCR beta clonotypes were dominant ex vivo.

MiXCR was run by TCRdb on the reads, yielding one entry per CDR3 protein. The profile shows about 130,000 distinct CDR3 sequences, roughly a quarter of them singletons. The CDR3 runs to 14 residues. V shed 6 bases, J shed 7 bases, and the junction held 6 bases outside the gene matches. Germline V CDR1 and CDR2: MNHNS, SASEGT. The TCR was taken from a human donor in good health (CMV status not recorded). Some clones in this sample may be carry-over from other donors' samples. The sample taken for sequencing was PBMCs, sequenced either directly or after in vitro stimulation (not recorded which). This rearrangement joins TRBV6-1 to TRBJ2-2, with 9 bases lining up with TRBD1. CDR3 DNA: TGTGCCAGCAGGGACAGGGGATCAATCGGGGAGCTGTTTTTT. Translating gives CASRDRGSIGELFF.